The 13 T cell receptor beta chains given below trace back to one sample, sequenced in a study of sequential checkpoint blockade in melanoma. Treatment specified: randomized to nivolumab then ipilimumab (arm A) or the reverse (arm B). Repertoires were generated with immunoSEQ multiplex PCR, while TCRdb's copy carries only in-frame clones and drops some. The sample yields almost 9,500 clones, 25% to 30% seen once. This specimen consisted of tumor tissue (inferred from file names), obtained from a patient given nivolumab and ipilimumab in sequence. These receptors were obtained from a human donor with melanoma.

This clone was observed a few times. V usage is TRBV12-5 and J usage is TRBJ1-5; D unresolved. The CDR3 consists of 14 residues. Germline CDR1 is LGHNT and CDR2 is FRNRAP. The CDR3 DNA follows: TGTGCCATTTCGCGGGCCAGCGCCAATCAGCCCCAGCATTTT. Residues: CAISRASANQPQHF.

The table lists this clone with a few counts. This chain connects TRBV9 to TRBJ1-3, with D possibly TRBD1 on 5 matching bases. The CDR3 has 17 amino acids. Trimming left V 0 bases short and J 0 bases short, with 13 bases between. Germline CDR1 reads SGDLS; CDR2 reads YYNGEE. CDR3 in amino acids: CASSVAAGTTSGNTIYF. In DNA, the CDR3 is TGTGCCAGCAGCGTAGCGGCGGGGACTACCTCTGGAAACACCATATATTTT.

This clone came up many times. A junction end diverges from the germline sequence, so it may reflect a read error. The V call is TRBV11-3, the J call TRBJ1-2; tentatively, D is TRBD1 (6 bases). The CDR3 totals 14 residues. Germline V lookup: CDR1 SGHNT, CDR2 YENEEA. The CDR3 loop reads CASNLFDRPYGYTF. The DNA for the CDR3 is TGTGCCAGCAACTTATTTGACAGGCCCTATGGCTACACCTTC.

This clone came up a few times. The CDR3 spells CASSVGGAEYEQYF. The CDR3 bases are TGTGCCAGTAGTGTCGGGGGGGCGGAGTACGAGCAGTACTTC. J is TRBJ2-7 and V is TRBV19; 8 positions match TRBD2. The CDR3 totals 14 residues. Germline lookup yields CDR1 LNHDA and CDR2 SQIVND (reference sequence). Trimming took 5 bases from V and 4 from J; bases not matched to a gene: 7. Together with reference TRBV19 and TRBJ2-7, the CDR3 gives the full variable domain: DGGITQSPKYLFRKEGQNVTLSCEQNLNHDAMYWYRQDPGQGLRLIYYSQIVNDFQKGDIAEGYSVSREKKESFPLTVTSAQKNPTAFYLCASSVGGAEYEQYFGPGTRLTVT.

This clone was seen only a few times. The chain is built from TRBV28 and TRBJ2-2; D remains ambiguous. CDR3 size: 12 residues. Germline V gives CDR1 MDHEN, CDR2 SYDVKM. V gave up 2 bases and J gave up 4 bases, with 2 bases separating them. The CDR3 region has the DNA TGTGCCAGCAGTTTAGCCACCGGGGAGCTGTTTTTT. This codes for CASSLATGELFF. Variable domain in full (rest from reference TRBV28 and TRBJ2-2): DVKVTQSSRYLVKRTGEKVFLECVQDMDHENMFWYRQDPGLGLRLIYFSYDVKMKEKGDIPEGYSVSREKKERFSLILESASTNQTSMYLCASSLATGELFFGEGSRLTVL.

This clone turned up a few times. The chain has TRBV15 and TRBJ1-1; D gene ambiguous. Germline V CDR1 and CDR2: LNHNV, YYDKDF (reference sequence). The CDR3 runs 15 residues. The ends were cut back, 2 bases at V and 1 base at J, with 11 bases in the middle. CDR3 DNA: TGTGCCACCAGCAGACAGCAATCGGGGAACACTGAAGCTTTCTTT. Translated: CATSRQQSGNTEAFF.

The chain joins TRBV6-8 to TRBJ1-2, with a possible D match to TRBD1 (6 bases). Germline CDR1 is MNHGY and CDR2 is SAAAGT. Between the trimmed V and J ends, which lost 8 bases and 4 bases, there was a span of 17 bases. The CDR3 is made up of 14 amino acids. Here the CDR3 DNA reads TGTGCCAGCGGATCAGGGGACCGTCTCTATGGCTACACCTTC. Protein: CASGSGDRLYGYTF.

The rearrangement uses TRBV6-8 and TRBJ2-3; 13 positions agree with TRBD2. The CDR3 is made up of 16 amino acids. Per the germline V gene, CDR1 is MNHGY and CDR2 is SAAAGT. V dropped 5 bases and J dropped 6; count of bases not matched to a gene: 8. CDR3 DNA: TGTGCCAGCAGTGACACTAGCGGGGGGGTGTTTGATACGCAGTATTTT. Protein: CASSDTSGGVFDTQYF.

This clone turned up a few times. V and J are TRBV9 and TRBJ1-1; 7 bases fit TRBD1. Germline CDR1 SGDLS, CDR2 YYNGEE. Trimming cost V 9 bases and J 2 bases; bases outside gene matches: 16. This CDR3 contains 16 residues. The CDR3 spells CATYVADRARNTEAFF. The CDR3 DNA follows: TGTGCCACCTATGTGGCCGACAGGGCCCGTAACACTGAAGCTTTCTTT. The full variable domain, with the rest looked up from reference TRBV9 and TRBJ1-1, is DSGVTQTPKHLITATGQRVTLRCSPRSGDLSVYWYQQSLDQGLQFLIQYYNGEERAKGNILERFSAQQFPDLHSELNLSSLELGDSALYFCATYVADRARNTEAFFGQGTRLTVV.

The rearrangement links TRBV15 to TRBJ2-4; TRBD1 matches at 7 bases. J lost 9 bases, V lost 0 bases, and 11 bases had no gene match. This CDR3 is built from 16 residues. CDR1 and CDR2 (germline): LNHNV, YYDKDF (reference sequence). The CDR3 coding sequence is TGTGCCACCAGCAGAGATAAAGACACAGGGGTTGGCATTCAGTACTTC. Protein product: CATSRDKDTGVGIQYF. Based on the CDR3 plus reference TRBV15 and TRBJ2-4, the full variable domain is DAMVIQNPRYQVTQFGKPVTLSCSQTLNHNVMYWYQQKSSQAPKLLFHYYDKDFNNEADTPDNFQSRRPNTSFCFLDIRSPGLGDTAMYLCATSRDKDTGVGIQYFGAGTRLSVL.

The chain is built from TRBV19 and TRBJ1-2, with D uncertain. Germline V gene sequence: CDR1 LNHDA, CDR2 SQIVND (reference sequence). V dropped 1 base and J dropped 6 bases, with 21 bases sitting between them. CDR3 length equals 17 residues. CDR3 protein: CASSIVGGHWETNGYTF. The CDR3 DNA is TGTGCCAGTAGTATAGTGGGAGGGCATTGGGAGACGAATGGCTACACCTTC.

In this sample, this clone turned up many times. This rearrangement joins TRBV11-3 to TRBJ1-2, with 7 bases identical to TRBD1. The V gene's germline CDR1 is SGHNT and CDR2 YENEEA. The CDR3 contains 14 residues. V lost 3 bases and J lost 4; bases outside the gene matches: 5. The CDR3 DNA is TGTGCCAGCAGCTTCGAGGGGGCGATCTATGGCTACACCTTC. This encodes CASSFEGAIYGYTF.

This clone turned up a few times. The CDR3 DNA reads as TGTGCCAGCAGGGGGCCAGGGCACACCGGGGAGCTGTTTTTT. This sequence encodes CASRGPGHTGELFF. V is TRBV6-8 and J is TRBJ2-2; TRBD1 is a possible D gene (5 bases). In germline, CDR1 is MNHGY, CDR2 SAAAGT. The V end was cut by 6 bases, the J end by 3 bases, with 11 bases between. The CDR3 length is 14 residues.